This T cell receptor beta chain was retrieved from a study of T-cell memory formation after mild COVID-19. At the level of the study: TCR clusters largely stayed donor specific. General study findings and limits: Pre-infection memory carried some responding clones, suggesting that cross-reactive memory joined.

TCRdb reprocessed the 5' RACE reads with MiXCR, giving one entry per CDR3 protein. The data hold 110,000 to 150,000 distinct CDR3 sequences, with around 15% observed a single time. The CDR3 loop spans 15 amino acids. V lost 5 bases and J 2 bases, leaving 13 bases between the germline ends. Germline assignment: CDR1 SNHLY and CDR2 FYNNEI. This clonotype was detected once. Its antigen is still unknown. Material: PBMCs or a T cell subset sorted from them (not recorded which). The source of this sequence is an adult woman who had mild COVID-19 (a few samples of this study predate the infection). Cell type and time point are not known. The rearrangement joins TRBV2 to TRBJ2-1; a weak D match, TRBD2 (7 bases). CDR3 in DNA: TGTGCCAGCAGTTGGGGGCGGGGGCCCTACAATGAGCAGTTCTTC. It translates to CASSWGRGPYNEQFF.